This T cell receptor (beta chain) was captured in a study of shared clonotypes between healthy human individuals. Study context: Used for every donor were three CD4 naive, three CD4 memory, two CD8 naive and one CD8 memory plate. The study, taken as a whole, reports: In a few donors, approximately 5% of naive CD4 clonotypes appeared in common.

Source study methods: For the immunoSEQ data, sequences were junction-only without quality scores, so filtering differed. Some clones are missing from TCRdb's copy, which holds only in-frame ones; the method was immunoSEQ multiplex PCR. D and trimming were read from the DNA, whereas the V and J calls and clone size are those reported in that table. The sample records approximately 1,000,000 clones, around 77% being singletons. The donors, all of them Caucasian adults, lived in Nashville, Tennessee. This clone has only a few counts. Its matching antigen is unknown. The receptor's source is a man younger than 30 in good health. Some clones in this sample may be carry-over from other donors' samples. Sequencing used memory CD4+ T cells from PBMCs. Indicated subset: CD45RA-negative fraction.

The CDR3 sequence is CASSLPSGVTGELFF. The CDR3 coding sequence is TGTGCCAGCAGCTTACCTAGCGGGGTCACCGGGGAGCTGTTTTTT. The chain carries TRBV5-4 and TRBJ2-2; 9 positions match TRBD2. J lost 4 bases, V lost 2 bases, and 3 bases had no gene match. Germline CDR1 and CDR2: SGHNT and YYREEE (reference sequence). CDR3 length: 15 amino acids.